The clone carrying this T cell receptor (beta chain) was recorded at least ten times. The source of the sample is a study of T-cell memory formation after mild COVID-19. Study as a whole: TCR clustering was largely donor specific.

The 5'RACE method, run with constant-segment primers, produced TCR alpha and TCR beta cDNA libraries (carrying sample barcodes and UMIs). Each CDR3 protein is one row after TCRdb ran MiXCR on the 5' RACE reads. The sample has more than 35,000 distinct CDR3 sequences, roughly 9% seen once. CDR3 length: 14 amino acids. With V trimmed by 5 bases and J by 7 bases, 8 bases remained unmatched. Germline loops: CDR1 MNHEY, CDR2 SMNVEV (reference sequence). V gene TRBV27 combines with J gene TRBJ2-7; 10 bases match TRBD2. Sample: PBMCs or a T cell subset sorted from them (not recorded which). This sequence originates from an adult woman who had mild COVID-19 (a few samples of this study predate the infection). Cell type and time point are not known. The CDR3 nucleotides are TGTGCCAGCAGTCCGCTACTAGCGGGGAGGGAGCAGTACTTC. Protein sequence: CASSPLLAGREQYF.